Following are 29 T cell receptor beta chains from one sample sequenced in a study of T cells in Graves' hyperthyroidism and ophthalmopathy. RNA transcripts were the template for amplifying TCR beta CDR3 regions. First-round RT-PCR with HTBI primers amplified the TCR CDR3 region. TCRdb analysed the multiplex PCR reads with MiXCR anew, one entry per CDR3 protein. The sample shows under 400,000 distinct CDR3 sequences, less than 15% of them seen only once. Input material: blood. The receptors were sampled from a woman in her late teens or twenties with Graves' hyperthyroidism.

With regard to this clonotype: This may be a read error: a much more frequent sequence differs by one nucleotide. This chain connects TRBV7-9 to TRBJ1-1; TRBD1 matches at 11 bases. The V segment lost 5 bases and the J segment 6 bases; nucleotides outside the gene matches: 5. Germline V gene lookup returns CDR1 SEHNR and CDR2 FQNEAQ (reference sequence). The CDR3 sequence is 14 residues long. CDR3 amino acids: CASSPDRGQSEAFF. CDR3 DNA: TGTGCCAGCAGCCCGGACAGGGGGCAGTCTGAAGCTTTCTTT.

This clonotype was seen at least ten times. V is TRBV10-3 and J is TRBJ2-1; TRBD2 matches 15 bases. Germline V lookup: CDR1 ENHRY, CDR2 SYGVKD. The V gene end was trimmed by 5 bases and the J gene end by 3 bases; junction bases not matched to a gene: 2. The CDR3 is 16 residues long. The CDR3 DNA reads TGTGCCATCAGTCCGGGACTAGCGGGAGGCTACAATGAGCAGTTCTTC. This codes for CAISPGLAGGYNEQFF.

This clonotype was counted many times. This CDR3 is CAWTQGFNQPQHF. The CDR3 region has the DNA TGTGCCTGGACTCAGGGGTTCAATCAGCCCCAGCATTTT. The rearrangement joins TRBV30 to TRBJ1-5; weak D call: TRBD1 (6 bases). V lost 4 bases and J 3 bases, leaving 10 bases between the germline ends. The CDR3 has 13 amino acids. Germline CDR1 and CDR2: GTSNPN and SVGIG (reference sequence).

For this clonotype: A much larger clonotype is one base distant, so this may be a read error. The chain links TRBV2 to TRBJ2-1; D possibly corresponds to TRBD2 (5 bases). CDR1 is SNHLY, CDR2 FYNNEI, per germline. The length of the CDR3 is 15 residues. CDR3 bases: TGTGCCAGCACCCAATGGGAGCCCGAGGGCAATGGGCAGTTCTTC. Its translation is CASTQWEPEGNGQFF.

The V gene is TRBV19, the J gene TRBJ1-5, with D hard to call. Deletions cut 0 bases from V and 3 bases from J, with 12 bases between. Germline lookup yields CDR1 LNHDA and CDR2 SQIVND (reference sequence). CDR3 length equals 16 residues. CDR3 coding DNA: TGTGCCAGTAGTATAGATTCACCGGGCCTCAATCAGCCCCAGCATTTT. Its protein product is CASSIDSPGLNQPQHF.

The sample holds many counts of this clonotype. CDR3 DNA: TGTGCCAGCAGCACTGAAATCTCTGAAGCTTTCTTT. Translating it yields CASSTEISEAFF. The rearrangement joins TRBV7-9 to TRBJ1-1; unclear D gene. CDR1 SEHNR and CDR2 FQNEAQ come from the germline V gene (reference sequence). This CDR3 is 12 amino acids long. Trimming took off 5 bases at V and 6 bases at J, with 10 bases between the two ends.

This clonotype came up many times. The gene calls are TRBV30 and TRBJ2-7; unclear D gene. Germline values: CDR1 GTSNPN, CDR2 SVGIG (reference sequence). The CDR3 covers 12 residues. The V end lost 3 bases, the J end lost 6 bases, and 12 bases lay between the germline ends. As DNA, the CDR3 is TGTGCCTGGAGCCCCTCCGCCATCGAGCAGTACTTC. Protein sequence: CAWSPSAIEQYF. The whole variable domain, remainder taken from reference TRBV30 and TRBJ2-7, is SQTIHQWPATLVQPVGSPLSLECTVEGTSNPNLYWYRQAAGRGLQLLFYSVGIGQISSEVPQNLSASRPQDRQFILSSKKLLLSDSGFYLCAWSPSAIEQYFGPGTRLTVT.

At least ten counts were recorded for this clonotype. The chain has TRBV9 and TRBJ2-1; possible D gene TRBD2, 7 bases. Trimming left V 4 bases short and J 1 base short, with 30 bases between. The germline V gene has CDR1 SGDLS and CDR2 YYNGEE. The CDR3 has 21 residues. CDR3 sequence reads: CASSPQVGGATTKNSYNEQFF. The CDR3 DNA follows: TGTGCCAGCAGCCCCCAAGTTGGGGGGGCTACTACTAAAAATTCCTACAATGAGCAGTTCTTC.

This clonotype was counted ten times or more. The V gene is TRBV2, the J gene TRBJ2-3, with D unclear. Trimming pared 7 bases from V and 6 bases from J, leaving 5 bases between. The CDR3 spans 10 residues. Looked up from germline, CDR1 is SNHLY and CDR2 is FYNNEI. CDR3 in DNA: TGTGCCAGCACGAGGGATACGCAGTATTTT. This translates into CASTRDTQYF.

In this sample, this clonotype turned up many times. J is TRBJ2-7 and V is TRBV5-1; a possible D gene is TRBD2 (7 bases). CDR3 length: 16 amino acids. V was clipped by 5 bases and J by 0 bases, with 18 bases between them. Germline CDR1 reads SGHRS; CDR2 reads YFSETQ. CDR3 in amino acids: CASRPGGGGRSYEQYF. The DNA of the CDR3 is TGCGCCAGCAGACCCGGGGGCGGGGGCCGCTCCTACGAGCAGTACTTC.

The chain joins TRBV7-3 to TRBJ2-1, with no clear D. Germline V lookup: CDR1 SGHTA, CDR2 FQGTGA. Trimming stripped 4 bases from V and 1 base from J, with 14 bases between. The CDR3 contains 16 residues. CDR3 nucleotides: TGTGCCAGCAGCTCTAGGCCCCACGGGTCCTACAATGAGCAGTTCTTC. This gives the protein CASSSRPHGSYNEQFF.

V usage is TRBV28 and J usage is TRBJ1-6; D perhaps matches TRBD1 (6 bases). CDR3 length equals 20 residues. V was shortened by 5 bases and J by 7 bases, with 30 bases between the two germline ends. Germline V gene data show CDR1 as MDHEN and CDR2 as SYDVKM. The DNA of the CDR3 is TGTGCCAGCAGTCTAAATGACGGCAGGTTGGCCGGGGGGGCGAATTCACCCCTCCACTTT. Its translation: CASSLNDGRLAGGANSPLHF.

This clonotype appeared a few times. The chain employs TRBV2 and TRBJ1-5, with unresolved D. Germline CDR1 is SNHLY and CDR2 is FYNNEI. V was pared by 7 bases and J by 2 bases, with 9 bases between. This CDR3 has 13 residues. CDR3 region: CASTLQGNQPQHF. Written as DNA, the CDR3 is TGTGCCAGCACGTTGCAGGGCAATCAGCCCCAGCATTTT.

This clonotype has a handful of counts. Just one base apart from a much larger clone, this may be a read error. The genes are TRBV11-2 and TRBJ2-1, with 10 bases fitting TRBD2. This CDR3 has 23 residues. In germline, CDR1 is SGHAT, CDR2 FQNNGV. The CDR3 DNA reads TGTGCCAGCAGCGCCCGGGGGACGGAGGCTAGCGGGAGCAATGGTCGAGGCTACAATGAGCCGTTCTTC. It yields the protein CASSARGTEASGSNGRGYNEPFF.

This clonotype has ten or more counts. V gene TRBV13 combines with J gene TRBJ1-1; tentative D call: TRBD1 (6 bases). CDR3 length: 14 residues. Trimming took off 6 bases at V and 4 bases at J, with 15 bases between the two ends. In germline, CDR1 is PRHDT, CDR2 FYEKMQ (reference sequence). The CDR3 region has the DNA TGTGCCAGCAGGTTGGGGGGGCAGGGCACTGAAGCTTTCTTT. Protein: CASRLGGQGTEAFF. Full variable domain (remainder filled in from reference TRBV13 and TRBJ1-1): AAGVIQSPRHLIKEKRETATLKCYPIPRHDTVYWYQQGPGQDPQFLISFYEKMQSDKGSIPDRFSAQQFSDYHSELNMSSLELGDSALYFCASRLGGQGTEAFFGQGTRLTVV.

This clonotype was recorded at least ten times. This chain links TRBV3-1 with TRBJ1-1, with 7 positions matching TRBD1. The germline CDR1 and CDR2 sequences are LGHDT and YNNKEL (reference sequence). CDR3 length: 13 residues. The V gene end was trimmed by 4 bases and the J gene end by 5 bases; junction bases not matched to a gene: 4. The CDR3 loop is CASSPDRDTEAFF. The CDR3 DNA reads as TGTGCCAGCAGCCCCGACAGGGATACTGAAGCTTTCTTT.

The gene calls are TRBV24-1 and TRBJ2-1; D perhaps matches TRBD1 (7 bases). The CDR3 contains 14 residues. V lost 0 bases, J lost 6 bases, and 8 bases lay in between. Germline V gene lookup returns CDR1 KGHDR and CDR2 SFDVKD. The CDR3 loop is CATSDLQGGNEQFF. CDR3 coding DNA: TGTGCCACCAGTGATTTGCAGGGGGGCAATGAGCAGTTCTTC.

This clonotype was picked up a small number of times. A much larger clonotype is one base distant, so this may be a read error. Without the conserved terminal phenylalanine or tryptophan, this CDR3 likely stems from a read error. The V call is TRBV12-3 or TRBV12-4, the J call TRBJ1-1; D is perhaps TRBD1 (6 bases). This CDR3 spans 14 amino acids. V shed 4 bases and J shed 7 bases, with 16 bases lying between them. CDR3 sequence (DNA): TGTGCCAGCAGTTCGACAGGAATCCTCGGTGAAGCTTTCCTT. It codes for CASSSTGILGEAFL.

In its sample, this clonotype was seen many times. The chain employs TRBV7-9 and TRBJ1-6; D unclear. Trimming pared 6 bases from V and 8 bases from J, leaving 17 bases between. The CDR3 runs 15 residues. CDR1 is SEHNR and CDR2 is FQNEAQ in the germline V gene (reference sequence). CDR3 region: CASRSIREIDSPLHF. In DNA form, the CDR3 reads TGTGCCAGCAGATCCATCCGGGAGATAGATTCACCCCTCCACTTT.

The genes are TRBV20-1 and TRBJ1-2, with TRBD1 identical over 9 bases. Losses at the gene ends were 3 bases for V and 8 bases for J; bases not matched to a gene: 13. This CDR3 is 15 amino acids long. The V gene's germline CDR1 is DFQATT and CDR2 SNEGSKA (reference sequence). The CDR3 region is CSAREDRGVSKGYTF. In DNA form, the CDR3 reads TGCAGTGCTAGGGAAGACAGGGGGGTGTCAAAAGGCTACACCTTC.

The table lists this clonotype with a few counts. The chain recombines TRBV19 with TRBJ1-2, with a possible D match to TRBD1 (6 bases). Germline V lookup: CDR1 LNHDA, CDR2 SQIVND (reference sequence). V lost 10 bases, J lost 5 bases, and 11 bases lay in between. The CDR3 covers 11 residues. CDR3: CATRTEYGYTF. DNA of the CDR3: TGTGCCACCCGGACAGAATATGGCTACACCTTC.

The sample holds many counts of this clonotype. J is TRBJ2-7 and V is TRBV20-1; the D is unclear. The V and J ends lost 0 bases and 6 bases respectively, with 12 bases between them. Germline loops: CDR1 DFQATT, CDR2 SNEGSKA (reference sequence). The CDR3 runs to 13 residues. This chain's CDR3 is CSARDNTQVEQYF. The CDR3 coding sequence is TGCAGTGCTAGAGATAATACGCAGGTCGAGCAGTACTTC.

This clonotype appeared many times. The chain uses TRBV7-2 and TRBJ1-5, with no clear D. Germline loops: CDR1 SGHTA, CDR2 FQGNSA. The V and J ends lost 5 bases and 0 bases respectively, with 8 bases between them. The CDR3 length is 14 residues. DNA of the CDR3: TGTGCCAGCAGCACTACGGATAGCAATCAGCCCCAGCATTTT. Its protein product is CASSTTDSNQPQHF. The entire variable domain, with the rest obtained from reference TRBV7-2 and TRBJ1-5, is as follows: GAGVSQSPSNKVTEKGKDVELRCDPISGHTALYWYRQSLGQGLEFLIYFQGNSAPDKSGLPSDRFSAERTGGSVSTLTIQRTQQEDSAVYLCASSTTDSNQPQHFGDGTRLSIL.

Ten or more counts support this clonotype. V gene TRBV6-6 combines with J gene TRBJ1-5; a possible D gene is TRBD1 (6 bases). This CDR3 has 15 amino acids. CDR1 and CDR2 from the germline V gene are MNHNY and SVGAGI (reference sequence). V lost 2 bases to trimming and J lost 6 bases, with 14 bases between them. This chain's CDR3 is CASSYQTDRSQPQHF. CDR3 in DNA: TGTGCCAGCAGTTACCAAACCGACAGGTCTCAGCCCCAGCATTTT.

The chain uses TRBV27 and TRBJ1-5, with 10 positions matching TRBD1. After removal of 5 bases from V and 4 bases from J, the junction contained 5 bases not matched to a gene. This CDR3 is 15 amino acids long. Per the germline V gene, CDR1 is MNHEY and CDR2 is SMNVEV (reference sequence). The CDR3 nucleotides read TGTGCCAGCAGTAGGGACAGGGGTCGGAATCAGCCCCAGCATTTT. This sequence encodes CASSRDRGRNQPQHF.

Ten or more counts support this clonotype. The V call is TRBV7-2, the J call TRBJ2-3; TRBD1 is a possible D gene (6 bases). Between the trimmed V and J ends, which lost 5 bases and 1 base, there was a span of 13 bases. Germline CDR1 and CDR2: SGHTA and FQGNSA. CDR3 length: 15 residues. The CDR3 protein is CASSATGSGTDTQYF. CDR3 bases: TGTGCCAGCAGCGCAACAGGGTCGGGCACAGATACGCAGTATTTT.

Ten or more counts support this clonotype. V gene TRBV2 combines with J gene TRBJ2-7; D is undetermined. CDR1 and CDR2 from the germline V gene are SNHLY and FYNNEI. The CDR3 is 14 amino acids. V shed 6 bases and J shed 2 bases, with 14 bases lying between them. CDR3 bases: TGTGCCAGCAGCGCAGCGAGTCAGGCCTACGAGCAGTACTTC. This translates into CASSAASQAYEQYF.

In this sample, this clonotype turned up many times. The chain is built from TRBV7-2 and TRBJ2-5, with 7 nucleotides matching TRBD1. CDR1 and CDR2 (germline): SGHTA, FQGNSA. J gave up 3 bases and V 6 bases, and 13 bases lay outside the gene matches. This CDR3 is 16 amino acids long. CDR3 in DNA: TGTGCCAGCAGACCTTACTGGGACAGCCCGAAAGAGACCCAGTACTTC. This translates into CASRPYWDSPKETQYF. Looking up the rest from reference TRBV7-2 and TRBJ2-5 gives the full variable domain: GAGVSQSPSNKVTEKGKDVELRCDPISGHTALYWYRQSLGQGLEFLIYFQGNSAPDKSGLPSDRFSAERTGGSVSTLTIQRTQQEDSAVYLCASRPYWDSPKETQYFGPGTRLLVL.

This clonotype was seen many times. The chain links TRBV9 to TRBJ2-5, with D unclear. V gave up 4 bases and J gave up 1 base, with 8 bases separating them. Germline CDR1 SGDLS, CDR2 YYNGEE. This CDR3 is 13 amino acids long. The CDR3 DNA sequence: TGTGCCAGCAGCCGTACGATCCAAGAGACCCAGTACTTC. It is translated as CASSRTIQETQYF.